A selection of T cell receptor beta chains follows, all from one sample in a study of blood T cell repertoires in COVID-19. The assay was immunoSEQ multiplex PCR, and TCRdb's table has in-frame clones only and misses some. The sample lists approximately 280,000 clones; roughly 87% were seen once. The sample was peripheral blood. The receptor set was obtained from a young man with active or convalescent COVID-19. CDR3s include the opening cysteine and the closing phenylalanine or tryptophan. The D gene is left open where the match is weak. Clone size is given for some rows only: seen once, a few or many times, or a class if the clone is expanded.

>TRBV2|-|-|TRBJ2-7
TGTGCCAGCGGTGTACAGGGATTCTTCAACGAGCAGTACTTC
CASGVQGFFNEQYF
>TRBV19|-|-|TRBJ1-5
TGTGCCAGTAGTTCTAAACCTACTAGCAATCAGCCCCAGCATTTT
CASSSKPTSNQPQHF
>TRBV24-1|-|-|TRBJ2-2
TGTGCCACCAGTGCCAGGGCCGACACCGGGGAGCTGTTTTTT
CATSARADTGELFF
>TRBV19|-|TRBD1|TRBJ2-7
TGTGCCAGTAGTATAGGGGTCGGCGGACAGGGGTTCTACGAGCAGTACTTC
CASSIGVGGQGFYEQYF
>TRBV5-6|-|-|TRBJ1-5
TGTGCCAGCAGCCCAGGACAGCGGCCTTGGGAGCCCCAGCATTTT
CASSPGQRPWEPQHF
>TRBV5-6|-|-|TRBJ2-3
TGTGCCAGCAGCTTGTCCCCACGCGGGACAGATACGCAGTATTTT
CASSLSPRGTDTQYF
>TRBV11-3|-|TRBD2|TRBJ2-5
TGTGCCAGCAGCCCCAGCGGGGCCTGGGAGACCCAGTACTTC
CASSPSGAWETQYF
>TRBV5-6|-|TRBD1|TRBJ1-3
TGTGCCAGCAGCCTAGGACAGGGGGATGGAAACACCATATATTTT
CASSLGQGDGNTIYF
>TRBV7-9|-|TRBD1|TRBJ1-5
TGTGCCAGCAGCCAAGGACAGGGTGATCAGCCCCAGCATTTT
CASSQGQGDQPQHF
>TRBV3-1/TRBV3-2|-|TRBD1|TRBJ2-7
TGTGCCAGCAGCCAAGTGGCTTACCCCGGGACAGGCTACGAGCAGTACTTC
CASSQVAYPGTGYEQYF
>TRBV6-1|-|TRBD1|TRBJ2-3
TGTGCCAGCAGTGAAGGTGGTGGCCAGGGGGCAAATACGCAATATTTT
CASSEGGGQGANTQYF
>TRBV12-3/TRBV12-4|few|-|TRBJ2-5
TGTGCCAGCAGTTTACCTAGTACGGAGACCCAGTACTTC
CASSLPSTETQYF
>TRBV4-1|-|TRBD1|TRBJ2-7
TGCGCCAGCAGCCAAGATGGGACAGGGTCGGGCGAGCAGTACTTC
CASSQDGTGSGEQYF
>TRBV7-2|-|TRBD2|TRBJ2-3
TGTGCCAGCATACGTTTAGCGGGGGGGCCAGATACGCAGTATTTT
CASIRLAGGPDTQYF
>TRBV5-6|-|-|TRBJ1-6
TGTGCCAGCAGTTTCACAGGGAATAATTCACCCCTCCACTTT
CASSFTGNNSPLHF
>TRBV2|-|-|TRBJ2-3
TGTGCCAGCAGTGAAACAGGGTTAAGTTATACAGATACGCAGTATTTT
CASSETGLSYTDTQYF
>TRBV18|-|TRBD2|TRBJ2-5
TGTGCCAGCTCACCACAGGGACTAGCGGCACAAGAGACCCAGTACTTC
CASSPQGLAAQETQYF
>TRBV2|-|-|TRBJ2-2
TGTGCCAGCAGTGAAAGGGGGGGACGGTCTTTCGGGGAGCTGTTTTTT
CASSERGGRSFGELFF
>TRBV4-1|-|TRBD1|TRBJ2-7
TGCGCCAGCAGGTCGGAGGAGACAGGGGGTTACGAGCAGTACTTC
CASRSEETGGYEQYF
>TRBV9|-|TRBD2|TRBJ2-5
TGTGCCAGCAGCGTGTCGACTAGCGGGGACCAAGAGACCCAGTACTTC
CASSVSTSGDQETQYF
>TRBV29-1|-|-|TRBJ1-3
TGCAGCGTCCGGGGGGACTTCTCTGGAAACACCATATATTTT
CSVRGDFSGNTIYF
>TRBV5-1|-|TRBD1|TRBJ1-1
TGCGCCAGCAGCTTGGGACAGGGGGGAGCCACTGAAGCTTTCTTT
CASSLGQGGATEAFF
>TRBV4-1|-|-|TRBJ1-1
TGCGCCAGCAGCCAGAACAGGGAGTACACTGAAGCTTTCTTT
CASSQNREYTEAFF
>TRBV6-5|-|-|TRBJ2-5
TGTGCCAGCAGTTACGCAACAGGGTTGAAGGAAGAGACCCAGTACTTC
CASSYATGLKEETQYF
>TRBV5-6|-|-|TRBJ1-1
TGTGCCAGCAGCCGTCGGGAGGGGCGGACTGAAGCTTTCTTT
CASSRREGRTEAFF
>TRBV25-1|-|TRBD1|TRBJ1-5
TGTGCCAGCAGTGAGGGACAGGCCCTCAATCAGCCCCAGCATTTT
CASSEGQALNQPQHF
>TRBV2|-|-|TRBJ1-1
TGTGCCACCCACCGGGGAGGGATGAACACTGAAGCTTTCTTT
CATHRGGMNTEAFF
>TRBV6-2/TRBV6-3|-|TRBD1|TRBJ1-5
TGTGCCAGCAGTTTGGACCGGGACAGAGGTTATCAGCCCCAGCATTTT
CASSLDRDRGYQPQHF
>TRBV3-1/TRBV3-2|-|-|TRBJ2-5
TGTGCCAGCAGCCAAGGACAGTTCTTTCGGACCCAGTACTTC
CASSQGQFFRTQYF
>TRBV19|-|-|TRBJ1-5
TGTGCCAGTAGTATTTTTTTCGACAGTAATCAGCCCCAGCATTTT
CASSIFFDSNQPQHF
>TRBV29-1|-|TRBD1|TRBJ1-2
TGCAGCGGCGGGACAGGATTTCATGGCTACACCTTC
CSGGTGFHGYTF
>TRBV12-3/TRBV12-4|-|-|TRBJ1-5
TGTGCCAGCAGTTCACTACGTTCACAGCCCCAGCATTTT
CASSSLRSQPQHF
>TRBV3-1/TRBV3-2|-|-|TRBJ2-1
TGTGCCAGCAGCCAAGATCTAAGGACTCAAAAGCAGTTCTTC
CASSQDLRTQKQFF
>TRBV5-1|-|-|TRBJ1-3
TGCGCCAGCAGCATGGACGGGTACTCTGGAAACACCATATATTTT
CASSMDGYSGNTIYF
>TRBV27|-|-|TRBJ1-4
TGTGCCAGCAGTTCCGCAGCAACTAATGAAAAACTGTTTTTT
CASSSAATNEKLFF
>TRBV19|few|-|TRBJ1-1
TGTGCCAGTACCATTGGGACTCACACTGAAGCTTTCTTT
CASTIGTHTEAFF
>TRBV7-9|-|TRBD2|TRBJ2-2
TGTGCCACCTCCATTTTAGCGGGGGGAACCGGGGAGCTGTTTTTT
CATSILAGGTGELFF
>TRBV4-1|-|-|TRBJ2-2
TGCGCCAGCAGCCAAGAGGGTCAGACAGTCAGGAACACCGGGGAGCTGTTTTTT
CASSQEGQTVRNTGELFF
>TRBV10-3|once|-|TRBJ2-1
TGTGCCATCAGTGAGTCGACTGGGTTCAATGAGCAGTTCTTC
CAISESTGFNEQFF
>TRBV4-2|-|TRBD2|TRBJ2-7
TGTGCCAGCAGCCAAGATGCGGGGGGGAGCTCCTACGAGCAGTACTTC
CASSQDAGGSSYEQYF
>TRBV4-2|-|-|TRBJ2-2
TGTGCCAGCGACCGGGGCACCGGGGAGCTGTTTTTT
CASDRGTGELFF
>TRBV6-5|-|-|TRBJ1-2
TGTGCCAGCAGAGCCGGGGGATACTATGGCTACACCTTC
CASRAGGYYGYTF
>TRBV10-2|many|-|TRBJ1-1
TGCGCCAGCAGTGAGCGCAGGGGTGGCGTAGCTTTCTTT
CASSERRGGVAFF
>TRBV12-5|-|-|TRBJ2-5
TGTGCTAGTGGTCGGAGGTTGGAAACCCAGTACTTC
CASGRRLETQYF
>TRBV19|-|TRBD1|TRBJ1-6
TGTGCCAGTAGTGTCGGGACAGCGGCTTCACCCCTCCACTTT
CASSVGTAASPLHF
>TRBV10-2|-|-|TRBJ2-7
TGCGCCACTCGACTAGTGCACTACGAGCAGTACTTC
CATRLVHYEQYF
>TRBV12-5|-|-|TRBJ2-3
TGTGCTAGTGGTTTGGTACAGGGACCAGATACGCAGTATTTT
CASGLVQGPDTQYF
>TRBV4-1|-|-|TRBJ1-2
TGCGCCAGCAGCCAAGACGTCGGTGTCCTGCGGGACCGCGCTAACTATGGCTACACCTTC
CASSQDVGVLRDRANYGYTF
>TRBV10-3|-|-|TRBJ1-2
TGTGCCATCAGTGAGGGGGATCAGGGGCATTATGGCTACACCTTC
CAISEGDQGHYGYTF
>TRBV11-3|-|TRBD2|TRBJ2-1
TGTGCCAGCAGCAAAGGGACGGGGGGCTCCTACAATGAGCAGTTCTTC
CASSKGTGGSYNEQFF